The 23 T cell receptor beta chains below were found in one sample sequenced in a study of T-cell reconstitution after alpha-beta-depleted transplantation in children. Using unique molecular identifiers, the investigators prepared the TCRbeta library. TCRdb reprocessed the PCR reads via MiXCR and lists one record per CDR3 protein. The sample has around 490,000 distinct CDR3 sequences; over 10% are singletons. Material: PBMCs, mostly from graft donor cells, obtained 180 days after TCRalphabeta/CD19-depleted stem cell transplant. The origin of the receptors is a female patient aged 2-10 years who had a stem cell transplant for aplastic anemia, so the T cells may come from the graft donor.

This clonotype was found a few times. The chain joins TRBV20-1 to TRBJ1-5; D remains ambiguous. The CDR3 covers 16 residues. CDR1 and CDR2 from the germline V gene are DFQATT and SNEGSKA (reference sequence). Trimming left V 6 bases short and J 4 bases short, with 22 bases between. This CDR3 is CSASRGPRIINQPQHF. DNA for the CDR3: TGCAGTGCGAGTCGAGGACCCCGTATAATTAATCAGCCCCAGCATTTT.

The chain recombines TRBV7-2 with TRBJ2-4; D is perhaps TRBD2 (6 bases). V was cut by 5 bases and J by 3 bases, with 14 bases left in between. The CDR3 is made up of 15 amino acids. Germline CDR1 reads SGHTA; CDR2 reads FQGNSA. In DNA form, the CDR3 reads TGTGCCAGCAGCGGGAGGACCGAGGGCAAAAACATTCAGTACTTC. It encodes CASSGRTEGKNIQYF. Drawing the rest from reference TRBV7-2 and TRBJ2-4, the complete variable domain is GAGVSQSPSNKVTEKGKDVELRCDPISGHTALYWYRQSLGQGLEFLIYFQGNSAPDKSGLPSDRFSAERTGGSVSTLTIQRTQQEDSAVYLCASSGRTEGKNIQYFGAGTRLSVL.

The sample holds a few counts of this clonotype. The genes are TRBV7-9 and TRBJ2-1; D is ambiguous. The length of the CDR3 is 15 residues. Trimming cost V 0 bases and J 2 bases, with 8 bases left between them. Germline loops: CDR1 SEHNR, CDR2 FQNEAQ (reference sequence). The CDR3 DNA sequence: TGTGCCAGCAGCTTAGCGCCAGAAACCTACAATGAGCAGTTCTTC. Encoded protein: CASSLAPETYNEQFF.

The chain carries TRBV7-2 and TRBJ2-7, with D tentatively TRBD2 (5 bases). This CDR3 has 12 residues. With 4 bases removed from V and 4 bases from J, the gap between germline ends came to 8 bases. Germline CDR1 is SGHTA and CDR2 is FQGNSA. CDR3 nucleotides: TGTGCCAGCAGCTCACTAGTTTACGAGCAGTACTTC. It yields the protein CASSSLVYEQYF.

The V and J genes are TRBV28 and TRBJ2-1; 9 nucleotides line up with TRBD1. V gave up 3 bases and J gave up 7 bases; unmatched junction bases: 10. This CDR3 region has 16 residues. The germline gives CDR1 MDHEN, CDR2 SYDVKM. The CDR3 spells CASSLHSGTGRNEQFF. The CDR3 DNA reads TGTGCCAGCAGTTTGCACTCCGGGACAGGGCGGAATGAGCAGTTCTTC.

CDR3 amino acids: CASSQERFLYNEQFF. The CDR3 nucleotides read TGTGCCAGCAGCCAAGAAAGGTTCTTATACAATGAGCAGTTCTTC. This chain joins TRBV4-2 and TRBJ2-1; D unclear. V dropped 0 bases and J dropped 4 bases, with 10 bases sitting between them. Per the germline V gene, CDR1 is LGHNA and CDR2 is YNFKEQ. The CDR3 consists of 15 residues.

The CDR3 loop is CASNPWDYPESKGYTF. The CDR3 nucleotides are TGTGCCAGCAACCCCTGGGACTACCCTGAGTCGAAGGGCTACACCTTC. This sequence joins TRBV28 and TRBJ1-2, with a tentative D call TRBD1 (5 bases). Germline V gene sequence: CDR1 MDHEN, CDR2 SYDVKM. The CDR3 consists of 16 residues. V lost 7 bases to trimming and J lost 8 bases, with 26 bases between them.

This sequence joins TRBV6-2 or TRBV6-3 and TRBJ2-1, with D uncertain. CDR3 length: 14 amino acids. Trimming removed 7 bases from V and 0 bases from J, with 10 bases in between. Looked up from germline, CDR1 is MNHEY and CDR2 is SVGEGT. CDR3 region: CASTRHSSYNEQFF. The CDR3 DNA is TGTGCCAGCACCCGGCACAGCTCCTACAATGAGCAGTTCTTC.

This clonotype was counted a few times. The genes are TRBV7-2 and TRBJ2-3, with D hard to call. Trimming took off 1 base at V and 1 base at J, with 9 bases between the two ends. Germline CDR1 and CDR2: SGHTA and FQGNSA. This CDR3 is 15 amino acids long. Written as DNA, the CDR3 is TGTGCCAGCAGCTTAGACCCTACACGCACAGATACGCAGTATTTT. Translated, it gives CASSLDPTRTDTQYF. The complete variable domain, with remaining parts taken from reference TRBV7-2 and TRBJ2-3, reads GAGVSQSPSNKVTEKGKDVELRCDPISGHTALYWYRQSLGQGLEFLIYFQGNSAPDKSGLPSDRFSAERTGGSVSTLTIQRTQQEDSAVYLCASSLDPTRTDTQYFGPGTRLTVL.

This chain uses TRBV10-3 with TRBJ2-5; 8 nucleotides agree with TRBD1. J was trimmed by 4 bases and V by 5 bases; bases with no gene match: 6. There are 14 residues in the CDR3. In germline, CDR1 is ENHRY, CDR2 SYGVKD. In DNA form, the CDR3 reads TGTGCCATCAGTCCCACAGGGGGGCGAGAGACCCAGTACTTC. Amino acid sequence: CAISPTGGRETQYF.

A few counts support this clonotype. The chain links TRBV20-1 to TRBJ2-2; D call uncertain. V lost 0 bases, J lost 5 bases, and 7 bases lay in between. Germline CDR1 and CDR2: DFQATT and SNEGSKA (reference sequence). The CDR3 spans 13 residues. The CDR3 sequence: CSARDPRTGELFF. The CDR3 DNA sequence: TGCAGTGCTAGAGATCCCCGGACCGGGGAGCTGTTTTTT.

This clonotype was detected a few times. The chain couples TRBV20-1 to TRBJ2-2; 7 bases align to TRBD1. Trimming took 0 bases from V and 6 from J; bases not matched to a gene: 10. The germline CDR1 and CDR2 sequences are DFQATT and SNEGSKA (reference sequence). The CDR3 loop spans 16 amino acids. In nucleotides, the CDR3 is TGCAGTGCTAGAGACCTAGGATCGACAGGGCCCGGGGAGCTGTTTTTT. Translated: CSARDLGSTGPGELFF.

This clonotype was observed a few times. In nucleotides, the CDR3 is TGTGCCAGCACCCTAGTGGGACAGGGTAACTATGGCTACACCTTC. Residues: CASTLVGQGNYGYTF. V usage is TRBV27 and J usage is TRBJ1-2; TRBD1 matches 9 bases. This CDR3 has 15 amino acids. With V trimmed by 7 bases and J by 1 base, 7 bases remained unmatched. Germline lookup yields CDR1 MNHEY and CDR2 SMNVEV (reference sequence).

The chain links TRBV7-2 to TRBJ1-3; the match to TRBD1 covers 7 bases. Germline V gene sequence: CDR1 SGHTA, CDR2 FQGNSA. CDR3 size: 15 residues. V gave up 5 bases and J gave up 9 bases; unmatched junction bases: 13. CDR3 DNA: TGTGCCAGCAGCCCACGACAGGGAATGGGAGTCACCATATATTTT. Translated, it gives CASSPRQGMGVTIYF.

This clonotype appeared a few times. The chain carries TRBV14 and TRBJ2-7, with D perhaps assigned TRBD1 or TRBD2 (5 bases each). Germline values: CDR1 SGHDN, CDR2 FVKESK. There are 13 residues in the CDR3. With 4 bases removed from V and 4 bases from J, the gap between germline ends came to 11 bases. As DNA, the CDR3 is TGTGCCAGCAGCCTGGGACGGAATTACGAGCAGTACGTC. This sequence encodes CASSLGRNYEQYV.

This clonotype was detected only a few times. The chain has TRBV15 and TRBJ2-3; D is possibly TRBD2 (5 bases). CDR1 is LNHNV and CDR2 is YYDKDF in the germline V gene (reference sequence). Trimming shortened V by 3 bases and J by 0 bases, and 16 bases separated the two germline ends. This CDR3 has 17 amino acids. Here the CDR3 reads CATSSVWETKSTDTQYF. The CDR3 DNA follows: TGTGCCACCAGCAGTGTTTGGGAGACGAAAAGCACAGATACGCAGTATTTT. The entire variable domain, with the rest obtained from reference TRBV15 and TRBJ2-3, is as follows: DAMVIQNPRYQVTQFGKPVTLSCSQTLNHNVMYWYQQKSSQAPKLLFHYYDKDFNNEADTPDNFQSRRPNTSFCFLDIRSPGLGDTAMYLCATSSVWETKSTDTQYFGPGTRLTVL.

This clonotype was detected many times. The gene calls are TRBV21-1 and TRBJ2-7; no DNA check was done on the table's D call, TRBD1. TRBV21-1 is described as a pseudogene. The CDR3 length is 14 residues. CDR3 coding DNA: TGTGCCAGCCCCACCCCCGCAGGGAACTACGAGCAGTACGTC. Encoded protein: CASPTPAGNYEQYV.

J is TRBJ2-1 and V is TRBV4-1, with D possibly being TRBD2 (6 bases). Germline V gene lookup returns CDR1 MGHRA and CDR2 YSYEKL. V lost 1 base and J lost 0, with 7 bases in between. This CDR3 has 15 residues. CDR3 loop: CASSQAEGSYNEQFF. CDR3 DNA sequence: TGCGCCAGCAGCCAAGCGGAGGGCTCCTACAATGAGCAGTTCTTC.

In this sample, this clonotype turned up many times. This chain joins TRBV5-1 and TRBJ2-3; D gene uncertain. The V end was cut by 1 base, the J end by 4 bases, with 19 bases between. The CDR3 is 17 residues long. From germline, CDR1 is SGHRS and CDR2 YFSETQ. The CDR3, as DNA: TGCGCCAGCAGCTTGAAATCGAACCCGACTTCGTCAGATACGCAGTATTTT. Its protein is CASSLKSNPTSSDTQYF.

In its sample, this clonotype was seen a few times. The chain has TRBV5-1 and TRBJ2-1; TRBD2 agrees at 13 bases. Germline loops: CDR1 SGHRS, CDR2 YFSETQ. There are 15 residues in the CDR3. Trimming cost V 4 bases and J 9 bases; bases outside gene matches: 7. CDR3 residues: CASSQRLAGGGEQFF. The CDR3 bases are TGCGCCAGCAGCCAACGACTAGCGGGAGGCGGTGAGCAGTTCTTC.

This clonotype showed up just a few times. The gene calls are TRBV27 and TRBJ1-5, with 7 bases lining up with TRBD1. J gave up 6 bases and V 5 bases, and 10 bases lay outside the gene matches. This CDR3 contains 15 residues. Germline V CDR1 and CDR2: MNHEY, SMNVEV (reference sequence). The CDR3 DNA reads as TGTGCCAGCAGTCTCCGACAGGGTTCGGGTCAGCCCCAGCATTTT. Amino acid sequence: CASSLRQGSGQPQHF.

The rearrangement joins TRBV29-1 to TRBJ2-5; no clear D. Trimming pared 3 bases from V and 1 base from J, leaving 6 bases between. Looked up from germline, CDR1 is SQVTM and CDR2 is ANQGSEA. This CDR3 comprises 12 residues. The chain's CDR3 is CSVDITQETQYF. In nucleotides, the CDR3 is TGCAGCGTTGATATAACCCAAGAGACCCAGTACTTC.

The sample holds many counts of this clonotype. The chain recombines TRBV5-1 with TRBJ2-2; the D is unclear. This CDR3 has 14 amino acids. Germline-derived CDR1 and CDR2 are SGHRS and YFSETQ. Trimming removed 0 bases from V and 7 bases from J, with 10 bases in between. CDR3 sequence reads: CASSLGELGGELFF. CDR3 nucleotide sequence: TGCGCCAGCAGCTTGGGAGAGCTCGGCGGGGAGCTGTTTTTT.